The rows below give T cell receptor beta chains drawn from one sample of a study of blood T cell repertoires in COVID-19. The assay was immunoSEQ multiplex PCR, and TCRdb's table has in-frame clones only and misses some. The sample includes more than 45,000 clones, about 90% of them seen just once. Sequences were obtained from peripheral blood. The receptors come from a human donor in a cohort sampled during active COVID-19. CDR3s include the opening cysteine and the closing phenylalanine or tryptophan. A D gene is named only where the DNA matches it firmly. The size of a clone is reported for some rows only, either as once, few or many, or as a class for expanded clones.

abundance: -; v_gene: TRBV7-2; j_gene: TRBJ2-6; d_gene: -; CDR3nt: TGTGCCAGCAGCCTGTATACTGGGGCCAACGTCCTGACTTTC; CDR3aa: CASSLYTGANVLTF
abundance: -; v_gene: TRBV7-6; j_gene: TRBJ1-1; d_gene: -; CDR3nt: TGTGCCAGCAGCGCAAAGGGCAGGGGCTGGGGGAACACTGAAGCTTTCTTT; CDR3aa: CASSAKGRGWGNTEAFF
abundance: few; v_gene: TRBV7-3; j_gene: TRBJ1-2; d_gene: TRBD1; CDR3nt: TGTGCCAGCAGCCCCGGGACAGGGGCCTATGGCTACACCTTC; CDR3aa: CASSPGTGAYGYTF
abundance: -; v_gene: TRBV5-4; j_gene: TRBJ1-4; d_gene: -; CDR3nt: TGTGCCAGCAGCTTGGCCCAGGGCGGAAAACTGTTTTTT; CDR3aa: CASSLAQGGKLFF
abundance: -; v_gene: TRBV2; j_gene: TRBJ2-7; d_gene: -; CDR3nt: TGTGCCAGCAGTGAAACCCGAGACCCGGGAACGTACGAGCAGTACTTC; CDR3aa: CASSETRDPGTYEQYF
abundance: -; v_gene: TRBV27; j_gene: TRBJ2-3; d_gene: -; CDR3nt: TGTGCCAGCAGTTTCAGCCCGAGGGTCAGAACAGATACGCAGTATTTT; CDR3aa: CASSFSPRVRTDTQYF
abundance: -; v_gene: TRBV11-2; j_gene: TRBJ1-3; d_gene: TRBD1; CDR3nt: TGTGCCAGCAGCTTAGGGCAGGGGGCTGTTGGAAACACCATATATTTT; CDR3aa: CASSLGQGAVGNTIYF
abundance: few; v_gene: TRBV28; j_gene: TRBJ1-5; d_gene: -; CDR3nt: TGTGCCAGCAATACAGGATTTCAGCCCCAGCATTTT; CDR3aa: CASNTGFQPQHF
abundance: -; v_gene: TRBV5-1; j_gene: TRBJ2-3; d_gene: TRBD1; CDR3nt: TGCGCCAGCAGAATAACGACAGGGACAACAGATACGCAGTATTTT; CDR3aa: CASRITTGTTDTQYF
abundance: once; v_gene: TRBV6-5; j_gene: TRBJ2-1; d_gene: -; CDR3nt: TGTGCCAGCAGTTACTCGAGGACACTCTCCTACAATGAGCAGTTCTTC; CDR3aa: CASSYSRTLSYNEQFF
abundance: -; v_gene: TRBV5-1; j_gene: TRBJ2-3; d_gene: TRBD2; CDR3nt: TGCGCCAGCAGCTTGGGGCGCGGGAGGGGGACAGATACGCAGTATTTT; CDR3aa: CASSLGRGRGTDTQYF
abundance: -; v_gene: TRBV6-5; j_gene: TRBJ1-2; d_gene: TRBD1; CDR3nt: TGTGCCAGCAGGGAGGACAGGGGTGCCTATGGCTACACCTTC; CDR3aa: CASREDRGAYGYTF
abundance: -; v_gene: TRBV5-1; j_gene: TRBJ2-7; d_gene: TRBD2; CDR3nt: TGCGCCAGCAGCTTGGCACCGGGACGGGAGGCGAACGAGCAGTACTTC; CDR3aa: CASSLAPGREANEQYF
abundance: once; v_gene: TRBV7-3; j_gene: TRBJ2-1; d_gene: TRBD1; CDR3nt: TGTGCCAGCAGCCAGATCGGGACAGGGATCGATGAGCAGTTCTTC; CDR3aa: CASSQIGTGIDEQFF
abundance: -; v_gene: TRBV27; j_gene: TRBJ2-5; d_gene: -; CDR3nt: TGTGCCAGCAGGCGGCTGGAGGGGGCTGAGACCCAGTACTTC; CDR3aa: CASRRLEGAETQYF
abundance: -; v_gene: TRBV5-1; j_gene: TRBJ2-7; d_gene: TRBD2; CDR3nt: TGCGCCAGCAGCCCGGGACTAGAGGGTCGCGAGCAGTACTTC; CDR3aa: CASSPGLEGREQYF
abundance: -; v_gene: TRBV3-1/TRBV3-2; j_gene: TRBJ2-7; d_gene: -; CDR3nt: TGTGCCAGCAGCCCAGCAGTAGGGCGACGTCGGGGACACTCCTACGAGCAGTACTTC; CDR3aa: CASSPAVGRRRGHSYEQYF
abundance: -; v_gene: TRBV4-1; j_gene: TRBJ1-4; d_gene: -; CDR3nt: TGCGCCAGCAGCCAAGTAAGGGGAGAAAAACTGTTTTTT; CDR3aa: CASSQVRGEKLFF
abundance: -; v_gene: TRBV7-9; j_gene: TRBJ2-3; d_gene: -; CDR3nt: TGTGCCAGCAGCCCCCGGAGCCGGGTTAGCACAGATACGCAGTATTTT; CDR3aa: CASSPRSRVSTDTQYF
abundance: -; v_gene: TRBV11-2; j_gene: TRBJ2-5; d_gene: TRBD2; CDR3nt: TGTGCCAGCACCCAGACGGGACTAGCGGGAAGAGAGACCCAGTACTTC; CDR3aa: CASTQTGLAGRETQYF
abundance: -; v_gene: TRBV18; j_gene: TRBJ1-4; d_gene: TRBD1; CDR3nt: TGTGCCAGCTCCCTACAGGGGCAAGAAAAACTGTTTTTT; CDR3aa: CASSLQGQEKLFF
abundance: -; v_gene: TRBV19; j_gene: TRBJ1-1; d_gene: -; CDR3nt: TGTGCCAGTAGTATTGGGGAGACGGCGGCCACTGAAGCTTTCTTT; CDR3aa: CASSIGETAATEAFF
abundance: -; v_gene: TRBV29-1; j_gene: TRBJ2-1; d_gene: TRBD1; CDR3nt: TGCAGCGTTGAAGATCCAGGGACAGGGGGATTGAATGAGCAGTTCTTC; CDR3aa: CSVEDPGTGGLNEQFF
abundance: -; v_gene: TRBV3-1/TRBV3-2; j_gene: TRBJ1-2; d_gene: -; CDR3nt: TGTGCCAGCATGGGAGAACGGTATGGCTACACCTTC; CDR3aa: CASMGERYGYTF
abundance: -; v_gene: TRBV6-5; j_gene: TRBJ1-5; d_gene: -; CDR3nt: TGTGCCAGCAGGCACAGGGGCAATCAGCCCCAGCATTTT; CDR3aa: CASRHRGNQPQHF
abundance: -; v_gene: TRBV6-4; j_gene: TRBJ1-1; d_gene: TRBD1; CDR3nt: TGTGCCAGCAGGGGGACAGTCCAAAGCCCTGAAGCTTTCTTT; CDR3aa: CASRGTVQSPEAFF
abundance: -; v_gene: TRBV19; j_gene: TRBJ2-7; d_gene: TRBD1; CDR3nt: TGTGCCAGTAGTCCCTCAAGGGGGCTGGGCGAGCAGTACTTC; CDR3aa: CASSPSRGLGEQYF
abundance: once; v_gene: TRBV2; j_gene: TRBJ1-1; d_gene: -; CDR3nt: TGTGCCAGCAGTGGGTTAGGACAAGGGGGCACTGAAGCTTTCTTT; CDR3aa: CASSGLGQGGTEAFF
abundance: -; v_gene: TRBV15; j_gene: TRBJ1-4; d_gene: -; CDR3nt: TGTGCCACCAGCAGGGGCCCCAATGAAAAACTGTTTTTT; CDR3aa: CATSRGPNEKLFF
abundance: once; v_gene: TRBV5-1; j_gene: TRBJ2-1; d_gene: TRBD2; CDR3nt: TGCGCCAGCAGCTTGGGAACTAGCGGGACCTACAATGAGCAGTTCTTC; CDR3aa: CASSLGTSGTYNEQFF
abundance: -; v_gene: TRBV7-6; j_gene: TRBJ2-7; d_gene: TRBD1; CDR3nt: TGTGCCAGCAGCTCGACCGACAGGGGGTACTCCTACGAGCAGTACTTC; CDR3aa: CASSSTDRGYSYEQYF
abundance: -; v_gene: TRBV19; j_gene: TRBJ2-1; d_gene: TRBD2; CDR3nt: TGTGCCAGTAGTACTAGCGGCTCCTACAATGAGCAGTTCTTC; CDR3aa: CASSTSGSYNEQFF
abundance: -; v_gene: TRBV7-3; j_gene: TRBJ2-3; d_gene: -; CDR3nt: TGTGCCAGCAGCTTAACGAGACTAGTAGATAACACAGATACGCAGTATTTT; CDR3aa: CASSLTRLVDNTDTQYF
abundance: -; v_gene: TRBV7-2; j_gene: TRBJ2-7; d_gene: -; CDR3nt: TGTGCCAGCAGCTTAGGCTACGCCCGTGGGCAGTACTTC; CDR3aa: CASSLGYARGQYF
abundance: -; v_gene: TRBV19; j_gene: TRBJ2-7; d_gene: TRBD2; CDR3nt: TGTGCCAGTAGTAGGGGACTAGATTCCTACGAGCAGTACTTC; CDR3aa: CASSRGLDSYEQYF
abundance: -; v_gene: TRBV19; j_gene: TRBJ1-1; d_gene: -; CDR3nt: TGTGCCAGTAGTATTACGCCAGGAGGGCACACTGAAGCTTTCTTT; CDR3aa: CASSITPGGHTEAFF
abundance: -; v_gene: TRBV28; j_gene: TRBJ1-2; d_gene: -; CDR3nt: TGTGCCAGCAGTTTATCCTCGGTCTATGGCTACACCTTC; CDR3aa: CASSLSSVYGYTF
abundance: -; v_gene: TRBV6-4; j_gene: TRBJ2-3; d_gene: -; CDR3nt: TGTGCCAGCAGTGACTCGGCTACTCTAGAGGCAGATACGCAGTATTTT; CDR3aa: CASSDSATLEADTQYF
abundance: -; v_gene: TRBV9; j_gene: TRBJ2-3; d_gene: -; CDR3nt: TGTGCCAGCAGCGTAGGTAGCCGTGGCACAGATACGCAGTATTTT; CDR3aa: CASSVGSRGTDTQYF
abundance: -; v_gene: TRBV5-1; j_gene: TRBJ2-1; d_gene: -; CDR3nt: TGCGCCAGCAGCTTGGATCGGGGTGAGCAGTTCTTC; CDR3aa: CASSLDRGEQFF
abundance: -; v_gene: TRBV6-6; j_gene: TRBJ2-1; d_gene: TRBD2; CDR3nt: TGTGCCAGCAGTGAGCGGGAGGGGTACAATGAGCAGTTCTTC; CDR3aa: CASSEREGYNEQFF
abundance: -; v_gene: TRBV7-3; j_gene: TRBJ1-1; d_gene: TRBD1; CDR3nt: TGTGCCAGCAGCCGGACAGGTAAAGGAACTGAAGCTTTCTTT; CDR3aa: CASSRTGKGTEAFF
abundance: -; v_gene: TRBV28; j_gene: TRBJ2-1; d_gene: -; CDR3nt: TGTGCCAGCAGTTCCGATAGTGATGAGCAGTTCTTC; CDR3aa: CASSSDSDEQFF
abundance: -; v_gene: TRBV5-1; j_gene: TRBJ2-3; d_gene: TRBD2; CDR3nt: TGCGCCAGCAGCGGGGCTGCGGGGGGGGATACGCAGTATTTT; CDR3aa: CASSGAAGGDTQYF
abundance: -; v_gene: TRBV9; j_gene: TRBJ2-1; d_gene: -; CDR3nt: TGTGCCAGCAGCACTGAGAGGGATGAGCAGTTCTTC; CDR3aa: CASSTERDEQFF
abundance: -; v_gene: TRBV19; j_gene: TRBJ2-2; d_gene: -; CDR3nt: TGTGCCAGTAGTATCGTGGAGCTCGCGAACACCGGGGAGCTGTTTTTT; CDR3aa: CASSIVELANTGELFF
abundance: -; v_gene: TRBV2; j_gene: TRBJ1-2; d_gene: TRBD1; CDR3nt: TGTGCCAGCAGCCGGGACAGGGGTTATGGCTACACCTTC; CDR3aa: CASSRDRGYGYTF
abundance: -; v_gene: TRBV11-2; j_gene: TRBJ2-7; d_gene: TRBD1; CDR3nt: TGTGCCAGCAGCAATTCGGACAGGGGCCCGTTTTACGAGCAGTACTTC; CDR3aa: CASSNSDRGPFYEQYF
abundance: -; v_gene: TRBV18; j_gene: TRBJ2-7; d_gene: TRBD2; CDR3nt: TGTGCCAGCTCACCACCTAGCGGGAGGGCCCTCGAGCAGTACTTC; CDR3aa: CASSPPSGRALEQYF
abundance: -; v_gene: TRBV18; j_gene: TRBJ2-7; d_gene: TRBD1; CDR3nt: TGTGCCAGCTCACCTATTACAGGACAGGGGTTTTCCTACGAGCAGTACTTC; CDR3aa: CASSPITGQGFSYEQYF
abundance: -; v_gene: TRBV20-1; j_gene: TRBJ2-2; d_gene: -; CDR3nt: TGCAGTGCTAGTGTGGTTGTCGGCGGGGAGCTGTTTTTT; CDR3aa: CSASVVVGGELFF
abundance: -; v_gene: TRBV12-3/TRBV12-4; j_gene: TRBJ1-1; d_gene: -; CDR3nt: TGTGCCAGCACCGAACAGATGAACACTGAAGCTTTCTTT; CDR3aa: CASTEQMNTEAFF
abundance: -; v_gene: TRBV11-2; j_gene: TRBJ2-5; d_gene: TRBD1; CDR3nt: TGTGCCAGCAGCTTAATCCGGACAGGGCAAGAGACCCAGTACTTC; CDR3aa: CASSLIRTGQETQYF